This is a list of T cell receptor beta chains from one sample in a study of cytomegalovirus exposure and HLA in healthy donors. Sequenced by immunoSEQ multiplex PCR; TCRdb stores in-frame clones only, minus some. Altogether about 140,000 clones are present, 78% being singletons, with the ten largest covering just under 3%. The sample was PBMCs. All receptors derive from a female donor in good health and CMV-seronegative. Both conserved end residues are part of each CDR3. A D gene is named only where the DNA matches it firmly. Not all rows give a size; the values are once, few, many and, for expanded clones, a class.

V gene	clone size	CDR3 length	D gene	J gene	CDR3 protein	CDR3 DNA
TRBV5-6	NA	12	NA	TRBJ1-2	CASSLAPRVHTF	TGTGCCAGCAGCTTGGCTCCGAGGGTCCACACCTTC
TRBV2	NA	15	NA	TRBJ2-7	CASSEDGGSSYEQYF	TGTGCCAGCAGTGAAGATGGGGGGAGCTCCTACGAGCAGTACTTC
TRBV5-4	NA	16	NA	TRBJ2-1	CASSLAGLSSYNEQFF	TGTGCCAGCAGCTTGGCAGGGTTGAGCTCCTACAATGAGCAGTTCTTC
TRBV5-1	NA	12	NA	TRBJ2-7	CASSLGNYEQYF	TGCGCCAGCAGCTTGGGTAACTACGAGCAGTACTTC
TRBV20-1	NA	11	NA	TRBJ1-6	CSAHAGSPLHF	TGCAGTGCTCATGCAGGATCACCCCTCCACTTT
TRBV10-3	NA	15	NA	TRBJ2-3	CAISPDWINTDTQYF	TGTGCCATCAGTCCCGACTGGATCAACACAGATACGCAGTATTTT
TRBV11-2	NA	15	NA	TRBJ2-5	CASSPLQGPNTSQYF	TGTGCCAGCAGCCCCTTACAGGGACCCAATACGTCCCAGTACTTC
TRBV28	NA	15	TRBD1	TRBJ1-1	CASSFSQGGNTEAFF	TGTGCCAGCAGTTTCTCACAGGGGGGGAACACTGAAGCTTTCTTT
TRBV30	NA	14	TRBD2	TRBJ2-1	CAWSLAGDWNEQFF	TGTGCCTGGAGCTTAGCGGGAGATTGGAATGAGCAGTTCTTC
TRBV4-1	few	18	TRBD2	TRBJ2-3	CASSSSPAGGLNTDTQYF	TGCGCCAGCAGCTCAAGCCCTGCGGGGGGACTTAATACAGATACGCAGTATTTT
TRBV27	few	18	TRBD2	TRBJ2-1	CASSLRVTSGSSYNEQFF	TGTGCCAGCTCCCTAAGGGTAACTAGCGGGTCCTCCTACAATGAGCAGTTCTTC
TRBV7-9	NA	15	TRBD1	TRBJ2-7	CASSGRETGDYEQYF	TGTGCCAGCAGCGGCCGGGAAACAGGGGACTACGAGCAGTACTTC
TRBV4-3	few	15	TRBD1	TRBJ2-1	CASSQTGRGYSWQFF	TGCGCCAGCAGCCAAACGGGCAGGGGGTACTCTTGGCAGTTCTTC
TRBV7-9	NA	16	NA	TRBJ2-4	CASGRGREAAKNIQYF	TGTGCCAGCGGAAGGGGGAGGGAGGCGGCCAAAAACATTCAATACTTC
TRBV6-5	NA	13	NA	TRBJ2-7	CASSPQGGSEQYF	TGTGCCAGCTCCCCCCAGGGGGGAAGCGAGCAGTACTTC
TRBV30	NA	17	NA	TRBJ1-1	CAWSSGGRPSFGNEAFF	TGTGCCTGGAGTTCGGGGGGCCGACCCTCCTTTGGAAATGAAGCTTTCTTT
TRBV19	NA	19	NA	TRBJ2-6	CASSILPVGRGSGANVLTF	TGTGCCAGTAGTATATTGCCCGTAGGCAGGGGCTCTGGGGCCAACGTCCTGACTTTC
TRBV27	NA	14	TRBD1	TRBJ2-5	CASSHGQGGETQYF	TGTGCCAGCAGTCACGGACAGGGGGGAGAGACCCAGTACTTC
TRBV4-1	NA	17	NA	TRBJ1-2	CASSQPLSGGAARGYPF	TGCGCCAGCAGCCAACCCCTCTCGGGGGGCGCAGCCCGAGGCTACCCCTTC
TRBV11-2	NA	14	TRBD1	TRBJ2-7	CASSFPGQGVEQYF	TGTGCCAGCAGCTTTCCGGGACAGGGGGTCGAGCAGTACTTC
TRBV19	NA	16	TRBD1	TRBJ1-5	CASSRDRGAGSQPQHF	TGTGCCAGTAGTAGGGACAGGGGGGCTGGTAGTCAGCCCCAGCATTTT
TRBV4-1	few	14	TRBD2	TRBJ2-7	CASSPTGTSIQRYF	TGCGCCAGCAGCCCTACCGGGACTAGCATTCAGAGGTACTTC
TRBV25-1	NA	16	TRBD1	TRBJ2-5	CASSGPGQSFQETQYF	TGTGCCAGCAGTGGCCCGGGACAGAGCTTTCAAGAGACCCAGTACTTC
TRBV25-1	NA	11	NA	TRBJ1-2	CASSESLGYPF	TGTGCCAGCAGTGAATCGTTGGGCTACCCCTTC
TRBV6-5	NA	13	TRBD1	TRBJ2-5	CASSYYRGETQYF	TGTGCCAGCAGTTACTACAGGGGAGAGACCCAGTACTTC
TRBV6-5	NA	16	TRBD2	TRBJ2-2	CASSYAWTSGTGELFF	TGTGCCAGCAGTTACGCCTGGACTAGCGGAACCGGGGAGCTGTTTTTT
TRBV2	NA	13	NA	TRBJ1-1	CATKDSKATEAFF	TGTGCCACCAAGGACAGCAAAGCCACTGAAGCTTTCTTT
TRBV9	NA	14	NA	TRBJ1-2	CASSVAGEQSGYTF	TGTGCCAGCAGCGTAGCGGGTGAACAAAGTGGCTACACCTTC
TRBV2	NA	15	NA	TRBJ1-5	CASSEALQGNQPQHF	TGTGCCAGCAGTGAAGCCTTACAGGGTAATCAGCCCCAGCATTTT